This is a list of T cell receptor beta chains from one sample in a study of T cells expressing NK-cell markers. TCRdb re-called the 5' RACE reads and catalogs CDR3 proteins one per entry, DNA excluded. This repertoire includes 400,000 to 550,000 distinct CDR3 sequences. The sequencing sample was made of blood T cells: a sorted CD56 or NKG2C T cell subset, CD4+ or CD8+ T cells, or bulk PBMC T cells (not recorded which). The receptors come from a woman aged 18 to 75 in good health. The CDR3 runs from the conserved cysteine through the conserved F or W. Each record gives: V gene, J gene, CDR3 protein.

TRBV12-3/TRBV12-4	TRBJ1-4	CASSWGEKLFF
TRBV5-1	TRBJ2-7	CASSFLNGEAVEQYF
TRBV4-3	TRBJ1-4	CASSQEAGRRGEKLFF
TRBV30	TRBJ1-2	CAWNEGGGYTF
TRBV5-1	TRBJ2-1	CASSRTGQAHSYNEQFF
TRBV11-1	TRBJ2-1	CASSAAGTGLIPYNEQFF
TRBV7-9	TRBJ1-6	CASSSRDRVSPLHF
TRBV4-3	TRBJ2-6	CASSQDTPAGANVLTF
TRBV12-3/TRBV12-4	TRBJ2-7	CASGRQSSYEQYF
TRBV5-1	TRBJ2-5	CASSPGTSGGAEETQYF
TRBV6-4	TRBJ2-3	CASRGGPGDSDTQYF
TRBV7-9	TRBJ1-2	CASSPPRPGSGGYTF
TRBV6-2/TRBV6-3	TRBJ2-1	CASGTGTSDYNEQFF
TRBV20-1	TRBJ2-7	CSANSRLAGYEQYF
TRBV20-1	TRBJ2-5	CSATDWFSETQYF
TRBV4-3	TRBJ2-2	CASSLAVTGGRELFF
TRBV18	TRBJ2-1	CASSPGLAGVNEQFF
TRBV7-3	TRBJ2-3	CASSSIQTDTQYF
TRBV12-3/TRBV12-4	TRBJ1-6	CASRSDRDNSPLHF
TRBV4-3	TRBJ2-3	CASSQGASSNTQYF
TRBV6-1	TRBJ2-5	CASSPRSGGDLKTQYF
TRBV3-1	TRBJ2-1	CASSPGVGSYNEQFF
TRBV5-1	TRBJ2-3	CASSVTGTAADTQYF
TRBV29-1	TRBJ2-3	CSVVGTVTDTQYF
TRBV7-2	TRBJ1-1	CASRRHMNTEAFF
TRBV5-1	TRBJ2-1	CASSLEPYSYNEQFF
TRBV4-1	TRBJ2-3	CASSQDPRTRRTSDTQYF
TRBV7-2	TRBJ2-3	CASTLLGPSTDTQYF
TRBV4-1	TRBJ2-1	CASSQGRGRGYNEQFF
TRBV10-3	TRBJ1-5	CAISVSGPAIQPQHF
TRBV20-1	TRBJ2-7	CSARTYYEQYF
TRBV9	TRBJ1-6	CASSVEVDANSPLHF
TRBV3-1	TRBJ2-1	CASSQRKRPPGDEQFF
TRBV4-2	TRBJ1-5	CASRAGQGNQPQHF
TRBV12-3/TRBV12-4	TRBJ1-2	CVSSWVNYGYTF
TRBV28	TRBJ1-2	CASSLAFLMYGYTF
TRBV5-5	TRBJ2-1	CASSLVRSVEYNEQFF
TRBV6-1	TRBJ2-5	CASSVAGGGQETQYF
TRBV29-1	TRBJ2-7	CSVGVSYEQYF
TRBV7-2	TRBJ2-4	CASSRMASPSDIQYF
TRBV7-2	TRBJ2-1	CASSFSRPGDYNEQFF
TRBV5-5	TRBJ1-5	CASSPGTGGYSNQPQHF
TRBV11-2	TRBJ2-3	CASSPLGGNPTDTQYF